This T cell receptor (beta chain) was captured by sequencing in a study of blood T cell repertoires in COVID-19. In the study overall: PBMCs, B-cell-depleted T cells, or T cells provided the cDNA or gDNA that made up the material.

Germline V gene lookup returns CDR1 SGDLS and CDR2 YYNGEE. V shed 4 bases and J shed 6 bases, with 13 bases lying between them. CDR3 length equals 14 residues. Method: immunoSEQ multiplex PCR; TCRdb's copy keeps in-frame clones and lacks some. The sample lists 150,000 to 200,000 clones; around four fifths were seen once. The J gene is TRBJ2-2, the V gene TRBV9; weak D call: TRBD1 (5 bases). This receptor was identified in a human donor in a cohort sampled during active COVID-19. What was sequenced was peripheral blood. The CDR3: CASSTRPGSGELFF. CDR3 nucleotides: TGTGCCAGCAGCACGCGCCCAGGGTCCGGGGAGCTGTTTTTT.